This TCR beta chain was identified during a study of T cell changes during pregnancy in multiple sclerosis. TCRdb keeps only in-frame clones here, not all; method: immunoSEQ multiplex PCR. The sample holds 55,000 to 70,000 clones, 93% seen once. The CDR3 contains 16 residues. The V gene's germline CDR1 is MNHEY and CDR2 SVGAGI. V shed 2 bases and J 7 bases; nucleotides not matched to a gene: 10. The chain links TRBV6-5 to TRBJ2-5; 10 nucleotides agree with TRBD1. This clonotype was sampled from a female donor with multiple sclerosis, enrolled in a pregnancy study. Sample: peripheral blood, taken after pregnancy. DNA for the CDR3: TGTGCCAGCAGTTACCCACCGGGACAGGGGATAGGGACCCAGTACTTC. Translating gives CASSYPPGQGIGTQYF.